This T cell receptor beta chain came from a study of cytomegalovirus exposure and HLA in healthy donors. Study-level findings and limits: With later analysis, a missense DCLRE1C variant became linked to TCR beta V- and J-gene trimming.

Note on this clone: Antigen: not known.

With 5 bases clipped from V and 0 bases from J, the junction kept 3 bases outside the gene matches. The CDR3 runs to 15 residues. The germline V gene encodes CDR1 SGHNT and CDR2 YENEEA. PCR used 60 Vbeta primers and 13 Jbeta primers. The data were produced by immunoSEQ multiplex PCR, yet TCRdb's version contains in-frame clones alone and is incomplete. The data hold 63,000 or so clones, with approximately 70% observed a single time. Donors likely had unrecorded immune exposures despite being nominally healthy when sampled. Sequenced material: PBMCs. This sequence originates from a man between 50 and 59 years old in good health and CMV-seronegative. The chain recombines TRBV11-3 with TRBJ2-2; TRBD1 matches 7 bases. The CDR3 sequence is CASSPGTANTGELFF. The CDR3, as DNA: TGTGCCAGCAGCCCCGGGACAGCGAACACCGGGGAGCTGTTTTTT.